This entry concerns a single TCR beta chain. This clonotype showed up many times. Its cognate antigen has yet to be identified. Base qualities are not recorded, but no much larger clone differs from it by a single base. These data originate in a study of T-cell reconstitution after alpha-beta-depleted transplantation in children (dated by TCRdb to the mid-2010s). For the wider study: Using TCR repertoire profiling, the study quantitatively followed how T-cell immune reconstitution unfolded in children after TCRalphabeta/CD19-depleted allogeneic hematopoietic cell transplantation.

This specimen's treatment or condition label, per the study, means: allogeneic hematopoietic cell transplantation with graft depleted of TCRalphabeta T cells and CD19 B cells. The transplant recipients were children given TCRalphabeta/CD19-depleted allogeneic hematopoietic cell grafts. Here V drops 3 bases and J drops 1 base, and the junction holds 13 bases not matched to any gene. Counted from cysteine to phenylalanine, this CDR3 has 18 amino acids. Just CDR3 DNA is preserved here, 54 bases in frame from base 1. CDR1 DFQATT and CDR2 SNEGSKA were looked up in the germline V gene (reference sequence). Overall results and qualifications from the work: Hyperexpanded clone frequencies declined over subsequent months; after one year, T-cell counts and TCRbeta diversity were mostly attributed to newly produced T cells. The apparently early alphabetaT-cell count recovery about two months after transplant was reportedly dependent on only several hundred rapidly expanded clones derived from non-depleted graft cells. In some patients, high TCRbeta diversity at day 60 was attributed to recipient T cells and intrathymic progenitors that had survived conditioning.

Library preparation was by PCR. Sequencing used an Illumina HiSeq 2500. TCR libraries were prepared with molecular barcoding, using unique molecular identifiers to normalize TCRbeta repertoire quantification. The raw public reads went through TCRdb reprocessing: fastp at Q25, MiXCR clone calling, in-frame beta chains kept. Entries that share a CDR3 protein sequence are merged under the most common genes and DNA. The sample has 700,000 to 850,000 distinct CDR3 sequences on record, about 16% of them singletons. Roughly 5% of the sample is in the top ten clones. This TCR was sampled from a male patient younger than 18 who had a stem cell transplant for acute lymphoblastic leukemia, so the T cells may come from the graft donor. This chain is built from TRBV20-1 and TRBJ2-1, and TRBD1 matches 9 of the central bases. The source material was PBMCs, mostly from graft donor cells, sampled 360 days after TCRalphabeta/CD19-depleted stem cell transplant. CDR3 sequence: CSASRGQGRVWSYNEQFF. The sequenced DNA is TGCAGTGCTAGCAGAGGACAGGGGAGGGTCTGGTCCTACAATGAGCAGTTCTTC.